These 6 T cell receptor beta chains were all obtained from the same sample, sequenced in a study of T cell repertoires in cytomegalovirus infection. These receptors have no known antigen. One entry per CDR3 protein results from TCRdb running MiXCR on the reads. The data contain some 700,000 distinct CDR3 sequences, around a third of them seen just once; the ten biggest clones take up 15% to 20%. The sequences come from cultured PBMCs, collected from culture after CMV antigen stimulation. Receptor source: a human donor in good health (CMV status not recorded). Some clones in this sample may be carry-over from other donors' samples.

This clonotype was detected a few times. The chain recombines TRBV11-2 with TRBJ1-2, with 10 bases aligning to TRBD1. CDR1 SGHAT and CDR2 FQNNGV come from the germline V gene. With 3 bases clipped from V and 5 bases from J, the junction kept 3 bases outside the gene matches. CDR3 size: 14 residues. The CDR3 sequence is CASSFRTGGYGYTF. CDR3 nucleotide sequence: TGTGCCAGCAGCTTCCGGACAGGGGGTTATGGCTACACCTTC.

In its sample, this clonotype was seen a few times. The V and J genes are TRBV7-2 and TRBJ1-2, with TRBD1 as a possible D gene (6 bases). The CDR3 is made up of 14 amino acids. With 7 bases removed from V and 4 bases from J, the gap between germline ends came to 16 bases. Germline CDR1 and CDR2: SGHTA and FQGNSA. Here the CDR3 DNA reads TGTGCCAGCACCCGTGCGGGGGCCCGCTATGGCTACACCTTC. Translating gives CASTRAGARYGYTF.

The J gene is TRBJ1-1, the V gene TRBV12-3 or TRBV12-4, with 7 positions matching TRBD1. The trim removed 3 bases at V and 5 bases at J, leaving 3 bases unmatched. CDR3 length equals 13 residues. The CDR3 bases are TGTGCCAGCAGTTTGAAACAGGGGACTGAAGCTTTCTTT. It translates to CASSLKQGTEAFF.

The gene calls are TRBV7-2 and TRBJ2-7; tentative D call: TRBD1 (6 bases). V lost 1 base to trimming and J lost 3 bases, with 13 bases between them. Germline V gives CDR1 SGHTA, CDR2 FQGNSA. The CDR3 length is 15 residues. CDR3 DNA sequence: TGTGCCAGCAGCTTAGGGACAGACCTTCTCTACGAGCAGTACTTC. This encodes CASSLGTDLLYEQYF.

This clonotype is a singleton in its sample. The chain recombines TRBV30 with TRBJ1-3, with D unresolved. The CDR3 is made up of 14 amino acids. V lost 0 bases, J lost 1 base, and 7 bases lay in between. Germline V lookup: CDR1 GTSNPN, CDR2 SVGIG (reference sequence). The CDR3 is CAWSVDLSGNTIYF. The CDR3 nucleotides read TGTGCCTGGAGTGTTGACCTTTCTGGAAACACCATATATTTT. Combining the CDR3 with reference TRBV30 and TRBJ1-3 gives the whole variable domain SQTIHQWPATLVQPVGSPLSLECTVEGTSNPNLYWYRQAAGRGLQLLFYSVGIGQISSEVPQNLSASRPQDRQFILSSKKLLLSDSGFYLCAWSVDLSGNTIYFGEGSWLTVV.

In its sample, this clonotype was seen a few times. V gene TRBV6-1 combines with J gene TRBJ2-3, with D tentatively TRBD1 or TRBD2 (6 bases each). Germline assignment: CDR1 MNHNS and CDR2 SASEGT. V was trimmed by 6 bases and J by 4 bases, leaving 23 bases between them. The CDR3 length is 17 residues. The DNA of the CDR3 is TGTGCCAGCAGGGGAGGTGTACCACAGGGAGTCGCAGATACGCAGTATTTT. This codes for CASRGGVPQGVADTQYF.